The 14 T cell receptor beta chains below were found in one sample sequenced in a study of patients and donors after allogeneic stem cell transplantation. TCRdb re-derived calls from the RT-PCR reads in MiXCR, one entry per CDR3 protein. The sample yields about 110,000 distinct CDR3 sequences, approximately 40% seen once. Sequencing used blood, either unsorted or a sorted T cell fraction (not recorded which). Receptors originate from a human donor who was either an allogeneic HSCT recipient or a stem cell or donor lymphocyte infusion donor (not recorded which). It is not recorded whose cells these are; they may come from a transplant donor.

This rearrangement joins TRBV20-1 to TRBJ2-1; no clear D gene. V gave up 5 bases and J gave up 8 bases, with 13 bases separating them. This CDR3 spans 12 amino acids. In germline, CDR1 is DFQATT, CDR2 SNEGSKA (reference sequence). The CDR3 nucleotides read TGCAGTGCTTGCGCAAGTCTCCATGAGCAGTTCTTC. This gives the protein CSACASLHEQFF.

The chain couples TRBV28 to TRBJ2-2; 7 bases line up with TRBD2. J lost 0 bases, V lost 3 bases, and 7 bases had no gene match. The CDR3 has 17 residues. Germline-derived CDR1 and CDR2 are MDHEN and SYDVKM. Written as DNA, the CDR3 is TGTGCCAGCAGTTTCGGGCTAGCGGTCCCGAACACCGGGGAGCTGTTTTTT. It specifies CASSFGLAVPNTGELFF.

This chain joins TRBV5-6 and TRBJ2-2; unclear D gene. This CDR3 spans 14 amino acids. The V gene's germline CDR1 is SGHDT and CDR2 YYEEEE. Trimming cost V 5 bases and J 3 bases, with 11 bases left between them. CDR3 nucleotide sequence: TGTGCCAGCAGTCCGTTTAGGGACACCGGGGAGCTGTTTTTT. It is translated as CASSPFRDTGELFF.

This clonotype was detected a few times. The chain joins TRBV18 to TRBJ1-1; no reliable D call. The germline V and J ends were trimmed by 4 bases and 8 bases, with 11 bases remaining between them. Germline V gene sequence: CDR1 KGHSH, CDR2 LQKENI. CDR3 length equals 12 residues. CDR3 residues: CASSLLGQEAFF. In DNA form, the CDR3 reads TGTGCCAGCTCACTATTAGGGCAGGAAGCTTTCTTT.

The genes are TRBV15 and TRBJ2-7, with D hard to call. Germline CDR1 and CDR2: LNHNV and YYDKDF (reference sequence). The ends were cut back, 3 bases at V and 0 bases at J, with 12 bases in the middle. The CDR3 runs to 15 residues. Written as DNA, the CDR3 is TGTGCCACCAGCAGCCGACGCGGAAGCTCCTACGAGCAGTACTTC. Translating it yields CATSSRRGSSYEQYF.

This clonotype was counted a few times. V gene TRBV5-1 combines with J gene TRBJ2-2; no firm D call. CDR3 size: 15 residues. Trimming left V 6 bases short and J 0 bases short, with 12 bases between. CDR1 SGHRS and CDR2 YFSETQ come from the germline V gene. CDR3 nucleotides: TGCGCCAGCACCGAAGGACCACCGAACACCGGGGAGCTGTTTTTT. The encoded protein is CASTEGPPNTGELFF.

This clonotype was picked up a small number of times. The chain couples TRBV12-3 or TRBV12-4 to TRBJ2-1; 8 nucleotides match TRBD2. Trimming took 1 base from V and 4 from J; bases not matched to a gene: 6. This CDR3 has 16 amino acids. CDR3 region: CASSLVGGRIYNEQFF. In DNA, the CDR3 is TGTGCCAGCAGTTTAGTGGGCGGGAGGATATACAATGAGCAGTTCTTC.

The J gene is TRBJ2-7, the V gene TRBV28; D not certain. Germline CDR1 and CDR2: MDHEN and SYDVKM. The CDR3 covers 11 residues. V shed 3 bases and J shed 7 bases, with 7 bases lying between them. CDR3 in DNA: TGTGCCAGCAGTTTCCGGATGGAGCAGTACTTC. It specifies CASSFRMEQYF. Full variable domain (remainder filled in from reference TRBV28 and TRBJ2-7): DVKVTQSSRYLVKRTGEKVFLECVQDMDHENMFWYRQDPGLGLRLIYFSYDVKMKEKGDIPEGYSVSREKKERFSLILESASTNQTSMYLCASSFRMEQYFGPGTRLTVT.

The rearrangement links TRBV9 to TRBJ2-1, with D unresolved. The germline gives CDR1 SGDLS, CDR2 YYNGEE. V was clipped by 3 bases and J by 6 bases, with 13 bases between them. The CDR3 is made up of 14 amino acids. The CDR3 loop reads CASSASRLSNEQFF. DNA for the CDR3: TGTGCCAGCAGCGCTTCAAGACTGAGCAATGAGCAGTTCTTC.

This clonotype was seen more than once but under ten times. The V gene is TRBV7-9, the J gene TRBJ2-7; D ambiguous. V lost 5 bases and J lost 0, with 5 bases in between. Per germline, CDR1 SEHNR and CDR2 FQNEAQ (reference sequence). The CDR3 is 12 amino acids. This CDR3 reads CASSDNSYEQYF. The CDR3 DNA sequence: TGTGCCAGCAGCGACAACTCCTACGAGCAGTACTTC.

This clonotype was detected a few times. The gene calls are TRBV7-9 and TRBJ2-1; 7 bases fit TRBD1. CDR1 is SEHNR and CDR2 is FQNEAQ in the germline V gene (reference sequence). This CDR3 comprises 11 residues. V dropped 6 bases and J dropped 9; count of bases not matched to a gene: 2. CDR3 sequence reads: CASRGGAEQFF. CDR3 sequence (DNA): TGTGCCAGCAGAGGGGGCGCTGAGCAGTTCTTC.

This clonotype was counted between two and nine times. The chain employs TRBV28 and TRBJ1-1, with a weak D call TRBD1 (6 bases). Trimming removed 11 bases at V and 2 bases at J, with 18 bases between. The CDR3 spans 14 residues. Germline CDR1 reads MDHEN; CDR2 reads SYDVKM. The CDR3 region has the DNA TGTGCCTTGGGCGAGGGGGGCCGTAACACTGAAGCTTTCTTT. Protein product: CALGEGGRNTEAFF.

The CDR3 nucleotides are TGCAGCGTTGAAGGCGGGAAAAACATTCAGTACTTC. Encoded protein: CSVEGGKNIQYF. V is TRBV29-1 and J is TRBJ2-4; D is perhaps TRBD2 (5 bases). The CDR3 is made up of 12 amino acids. V was pared by 1 base and J by 4 bases, with 5 bases between. Germline CDR1 reads SQVTM; CDR2 reads ANQGSEA.

The V call is TRBV7-9, the J call TRBJ1-3; a weak D match, TRBD1 (6 bases). Trimming took 5 bases from V and 1 from J, leaving 18 bases between them. Germline-derived CDR1 and CDR2 are SEHNR and FQNEAQ (reference sequence). This CDR3 has 17 amino acids. The CDR3 DNA is TGTGCCAGCAGCCAAAGGACAGTCTCAGGATCTGGAAACACCATATATTTT. Amino acids: CASSQRTVSGSGNTIYF.